At least ten counts were recorded for the clone carrying this T cell receptor (beta chain). Its antigen is not known. Reasons for excluding patients were uncontrolled infection, other autoimmune disease, pregnancy or lactation. PBMCs came from around 9.7 ml fresh peripheral blood. Trimming removed 1 base from V and 4 bases from J, with 20 bases in between. CDR1 and CDR2 (germline): MNHNS, SASEGT. The CDR3 runs to 18 residues. The sample belongs to a study of T cells in Graves' hyperthyroidism and ophthalmopathy. Background on the study: It was at initial diagnosis, before any treatment, that peripheral blood was collected.

Study-wide results and caveats: Researchers found most expanded thyroid clonotypes above 0.001 in blood as well.

The source material, RNA transcripts, was used to amplify TCR beta CDR3 regions. HTBI primers were employed in a first-round RT-PCR of the TCR CDR3. TCRdb reprocessed the multiplex PCR reads with MiXCR, giving one entry per CDR3 protein. The sample holds more than 500,000 distinct CDR3 sequences; around 15% are singletons and the top ten take roughly 14%. This clonotype was obtained from a woman in her forties with Graves' hyperthyroidism. This chain uses TRBV6-1 with TRBJ2-1; D tentatively fits TRBD1 or TRBD2 (6 bases each). The sequenced sample consisted of blood. The CDR3 is CASSEEGGRRLVYNEQFF. The DNA of the CDR3 is TGTGCCAGCAGTGAAGAAGGGGGACGGAGACTAGTTTACAATGAGCAGTTCTTC.